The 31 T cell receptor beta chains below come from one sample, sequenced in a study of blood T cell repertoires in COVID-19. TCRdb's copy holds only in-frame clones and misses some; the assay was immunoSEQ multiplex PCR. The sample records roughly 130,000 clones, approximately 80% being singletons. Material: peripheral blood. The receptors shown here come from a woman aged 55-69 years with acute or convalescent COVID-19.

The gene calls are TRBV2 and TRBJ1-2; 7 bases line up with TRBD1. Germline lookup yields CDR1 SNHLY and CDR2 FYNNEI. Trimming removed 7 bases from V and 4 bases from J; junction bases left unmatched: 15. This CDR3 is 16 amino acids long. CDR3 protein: CASTSRVTGTGYGYTF. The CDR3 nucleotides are TGTGCCAGCACTTCCCGAGTGACAGGGACTGGCTATGGCTACACCTTC.

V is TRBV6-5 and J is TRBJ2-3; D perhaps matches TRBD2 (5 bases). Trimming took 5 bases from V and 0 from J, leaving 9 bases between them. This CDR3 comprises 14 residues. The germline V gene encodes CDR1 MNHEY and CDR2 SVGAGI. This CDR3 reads CASSPAASTDTQYF. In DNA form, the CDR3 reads TGTGCCAGCAGTCCAGCGGCTAGCACAGATACGCAGTATTTT.

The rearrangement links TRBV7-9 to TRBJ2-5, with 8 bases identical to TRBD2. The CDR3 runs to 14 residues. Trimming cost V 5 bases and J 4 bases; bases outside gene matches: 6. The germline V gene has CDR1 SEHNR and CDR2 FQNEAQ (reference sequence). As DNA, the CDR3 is TGTGCCAGCAGCCCCGGACTAGCAGGAGAGACCCAGTACTTC. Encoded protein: CASSPGLAGETQYF.

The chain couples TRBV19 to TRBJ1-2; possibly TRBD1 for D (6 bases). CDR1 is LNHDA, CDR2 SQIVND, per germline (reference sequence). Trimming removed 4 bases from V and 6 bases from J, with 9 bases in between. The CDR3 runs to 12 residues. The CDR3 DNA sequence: TGTGCCAGTAGTAACCGACAGGATGGCTACACCTTC. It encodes CASSNRQDGYTF. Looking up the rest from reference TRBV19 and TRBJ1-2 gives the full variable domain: DGGITQSPKYLFRKEGQNVTLSCEQNLNHDAMYWYRQDPGQGLRLIYYSQIVNDFQKGDIAEGYSVSREKKESFPLTVTSAQKNPTAFYLCASSNRQDGYTFGSGTRLTVV.

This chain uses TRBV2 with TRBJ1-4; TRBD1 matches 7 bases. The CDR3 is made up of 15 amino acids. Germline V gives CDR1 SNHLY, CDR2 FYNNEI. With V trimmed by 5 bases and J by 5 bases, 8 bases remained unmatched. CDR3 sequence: CASSFTGTANEKLFF. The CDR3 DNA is TGTGCCAGCAGTTTTACCGGGACAGCCAATGAAAAACTGTTTTTT.

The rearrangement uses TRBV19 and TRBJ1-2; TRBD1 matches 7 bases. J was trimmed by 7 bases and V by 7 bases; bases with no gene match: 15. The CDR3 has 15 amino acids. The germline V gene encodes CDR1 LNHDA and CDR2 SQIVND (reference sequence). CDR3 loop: CASTDLGQGVSGYTF. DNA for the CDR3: TGTGCCAGTACCGATTTGGGCCAGGGGGTCTCTGGCTACACCTTC.

The CDR3 here is CASNRGTGHEQYV. The CDR3 nucleotides read TGTGCCAGCAATCGGGGGACCGGCCACGAGCAGTACGTC. The rearrangement links TRBV5-6 to TRBJ2-7; D is perhaps TRBD2 (6 bases). Trimming took 6 bases from V and 5 from J, leaving 15 bases between them. Looked up from germline, CDR1 is SGHDT and CDR2 is YYEEEE. This CDR3 is 13 amino acids long.

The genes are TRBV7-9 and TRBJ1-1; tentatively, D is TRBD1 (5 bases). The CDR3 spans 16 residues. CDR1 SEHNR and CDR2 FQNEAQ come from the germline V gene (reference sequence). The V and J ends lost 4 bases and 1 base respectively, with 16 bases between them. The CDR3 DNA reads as TGTGCCAGCAGCTCCATAGGGGCAGGGTGGAACACTGAAGCTTTCTTT. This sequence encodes CASSSIGAGWNTEAFF.

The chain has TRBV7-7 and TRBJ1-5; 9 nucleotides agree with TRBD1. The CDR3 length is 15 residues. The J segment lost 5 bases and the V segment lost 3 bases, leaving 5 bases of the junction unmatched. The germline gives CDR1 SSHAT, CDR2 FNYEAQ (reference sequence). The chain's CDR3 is CASSLVWDRDQPQHF. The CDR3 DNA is TGTGCCAGCAGCTTGGTTTGGGACAGGGATCAGCCCCAGCATTTT.

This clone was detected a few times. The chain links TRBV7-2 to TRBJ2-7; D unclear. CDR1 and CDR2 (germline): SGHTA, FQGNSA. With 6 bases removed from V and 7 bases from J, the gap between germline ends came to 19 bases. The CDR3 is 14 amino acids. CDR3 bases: TGTGCCAGCAGGTTGGAACAGACACCTTGGGAGCAGTACGTC. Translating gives CASRLEQTPWEQYV.

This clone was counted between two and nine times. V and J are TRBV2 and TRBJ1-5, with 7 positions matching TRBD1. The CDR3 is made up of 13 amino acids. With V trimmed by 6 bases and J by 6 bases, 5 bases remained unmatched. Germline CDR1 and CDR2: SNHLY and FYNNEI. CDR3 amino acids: CASRRQGSQPQHF. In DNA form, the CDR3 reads TGTGCCAGCAGAAGACAGGGATCTCAGCCCCAGCATTTT.

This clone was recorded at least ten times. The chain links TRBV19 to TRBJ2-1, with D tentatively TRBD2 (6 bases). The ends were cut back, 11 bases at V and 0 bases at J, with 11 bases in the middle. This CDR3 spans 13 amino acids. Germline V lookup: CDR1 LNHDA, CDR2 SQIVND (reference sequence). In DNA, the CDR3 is TGTGCCGCCGGGACTGCCTCCTACAATGAGCAGTTCTTC. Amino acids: CAAGTASYNEQFF. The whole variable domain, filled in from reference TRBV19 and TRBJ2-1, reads DGGITQSPKYLFRKEGQNVTLSCEQNLNHDAMYWYRQDPGQGLRLIYYSQIVNDFQKGDIAEGYSVSREKKESFPLTVTSAQKNPTAFYLCAAGTASYNEQFFGPGTRLTVL.

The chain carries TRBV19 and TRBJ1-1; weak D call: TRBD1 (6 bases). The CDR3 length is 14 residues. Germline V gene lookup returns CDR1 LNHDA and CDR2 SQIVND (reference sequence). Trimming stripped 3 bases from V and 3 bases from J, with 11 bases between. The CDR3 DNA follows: TGTGCCAGTAGTATTATGGACAGTTACACTGAAGCTTTCTTT. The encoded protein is CASSIMDSYTEAFF.

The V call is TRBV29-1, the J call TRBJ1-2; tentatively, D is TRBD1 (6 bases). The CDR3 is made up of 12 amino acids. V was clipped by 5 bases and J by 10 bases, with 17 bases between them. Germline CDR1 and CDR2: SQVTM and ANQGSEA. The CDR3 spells CSVSQGGVDYTF. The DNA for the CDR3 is TGCAGCGTTTCACAGGGTGGGGTCGACTACACCTTC.

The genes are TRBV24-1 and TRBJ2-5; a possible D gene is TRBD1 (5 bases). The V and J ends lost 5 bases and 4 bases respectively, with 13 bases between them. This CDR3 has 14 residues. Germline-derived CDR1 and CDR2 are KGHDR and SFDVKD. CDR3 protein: CATSVGVTGETQYF. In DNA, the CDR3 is TGTGCCACCAGTGTAGGGGTAACAGGAGAGACCCAGTACTTC.

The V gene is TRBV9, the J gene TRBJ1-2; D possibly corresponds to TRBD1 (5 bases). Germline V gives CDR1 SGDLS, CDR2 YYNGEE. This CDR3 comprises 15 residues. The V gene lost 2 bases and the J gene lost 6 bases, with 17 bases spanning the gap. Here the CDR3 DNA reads TGTGCCAGCAGCGTCGGGGGAACGGTGTTTGATGGCTACACCTTC. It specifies CASSVGGTVFDGYTF.

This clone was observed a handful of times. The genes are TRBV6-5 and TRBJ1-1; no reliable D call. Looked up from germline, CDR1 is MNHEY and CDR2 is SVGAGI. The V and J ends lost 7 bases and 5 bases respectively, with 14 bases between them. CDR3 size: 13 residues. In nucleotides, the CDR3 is TGTGCCAGCAAAGCCACGCCTCGAACTGAAGCTTTCTTT. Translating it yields CASKATPRTEAFF.

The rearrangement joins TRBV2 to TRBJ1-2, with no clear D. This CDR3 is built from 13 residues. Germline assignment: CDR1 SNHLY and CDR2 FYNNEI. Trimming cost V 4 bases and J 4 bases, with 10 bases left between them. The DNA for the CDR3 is TGTGCCAGCAGTGTCAGGAATCTCTATGGCTACACCTTC. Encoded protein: CASSVRNLYGYTF.

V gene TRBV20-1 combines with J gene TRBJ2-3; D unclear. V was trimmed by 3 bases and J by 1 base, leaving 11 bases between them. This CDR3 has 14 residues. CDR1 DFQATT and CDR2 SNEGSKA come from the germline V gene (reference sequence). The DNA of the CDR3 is TGCAGTGCTAGTAACTATCTTGGCACAGATACGCAGTATTTT. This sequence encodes CSASNYLGTDTQYF.

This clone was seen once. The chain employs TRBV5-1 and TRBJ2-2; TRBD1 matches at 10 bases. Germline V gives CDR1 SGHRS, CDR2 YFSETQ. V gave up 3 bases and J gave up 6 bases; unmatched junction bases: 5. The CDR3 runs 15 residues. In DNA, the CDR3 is TGCGCCAGCAGCTGGGACAGGGGAATAGCCGGGGAGCTGTTTTTT. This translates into CASSWDRGIAGELFF.

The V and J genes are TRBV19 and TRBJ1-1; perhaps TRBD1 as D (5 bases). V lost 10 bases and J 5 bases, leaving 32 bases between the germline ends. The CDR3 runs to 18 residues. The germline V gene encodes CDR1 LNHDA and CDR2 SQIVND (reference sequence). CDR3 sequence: CATHGRVGKRLLRTEAFF. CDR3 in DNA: TGTGCCACCCACGGCAGGGTGGGCAAAAGGCTCTTAAGGACTGAAGCTTTCTTT.

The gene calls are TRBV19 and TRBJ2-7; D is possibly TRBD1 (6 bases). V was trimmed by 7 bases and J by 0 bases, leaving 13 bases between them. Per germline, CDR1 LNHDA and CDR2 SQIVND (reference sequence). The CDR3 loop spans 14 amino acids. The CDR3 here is CASKDSVSSYEQYF. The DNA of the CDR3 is TGTGCCAGTAAGGACAGTGTGAGCTCCTACGAGCAGTACTTC.

The CDR3 loop reads CASNPGNRGGETQYF. The CDR3 nucleotides are TGTGCCAGCAACCCCGGGAACAGGGGGGGAGAGACCCAGTACTTC. The genes are TRBV27 and TRBJ2-5, with a possible D match to TRBD1 (8 bases). The V gene's germline CDR1 is MNHEY and CDR2 SMNVEV (reference sequence). This CDR3 region has 15 residues. V lost 7 bases and J 4 bases, leaving 19 bases between the germline ends.

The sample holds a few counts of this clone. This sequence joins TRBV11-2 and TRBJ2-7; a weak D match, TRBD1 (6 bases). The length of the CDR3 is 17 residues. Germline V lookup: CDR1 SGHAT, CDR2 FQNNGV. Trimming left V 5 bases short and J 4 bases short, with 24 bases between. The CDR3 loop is CASSPRGTKRAQYEQYF. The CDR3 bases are TGTGCCAGCAGCCCCCGTGGGACAAAAAGGGCCCAATACGAGCAGTACTTC. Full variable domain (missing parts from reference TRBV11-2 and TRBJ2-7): EAGVAQSPRYKIIEKRQSVAFWCNPISGHATLYWYQQILGQGPKLLIQFQNNGVVDDSQLPKDRFSAERLKGVDSTLKIQPAKLEDSAVYLCASSPRGTKRAQYEQYFGPGTRLTVT.

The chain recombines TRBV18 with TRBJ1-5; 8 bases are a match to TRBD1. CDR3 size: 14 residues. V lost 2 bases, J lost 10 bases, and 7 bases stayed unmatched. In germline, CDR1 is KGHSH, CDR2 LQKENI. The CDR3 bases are TGTGCCAGCTCACCAGCAGGGGGCGAAAGACCCCAGCATTTT. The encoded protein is CASSPAGGERPQHF.

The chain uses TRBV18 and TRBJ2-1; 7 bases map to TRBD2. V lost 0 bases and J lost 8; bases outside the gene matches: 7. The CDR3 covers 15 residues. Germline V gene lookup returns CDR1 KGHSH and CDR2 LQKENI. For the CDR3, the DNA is TGTGCCAGCTCACCACCGTCTAGCGGCCGGGATGAGCAGTTCTTC. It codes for CASSPPSSGRDEQFF.

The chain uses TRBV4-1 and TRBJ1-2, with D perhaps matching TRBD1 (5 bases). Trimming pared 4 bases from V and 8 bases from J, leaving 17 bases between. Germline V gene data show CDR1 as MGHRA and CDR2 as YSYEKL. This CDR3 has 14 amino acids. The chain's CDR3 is CASSPPRGVGGYTF. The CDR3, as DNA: TGCGCCAGCAGCCCCCCTCGGGGGGTAGGGGGCTACACCTTC.

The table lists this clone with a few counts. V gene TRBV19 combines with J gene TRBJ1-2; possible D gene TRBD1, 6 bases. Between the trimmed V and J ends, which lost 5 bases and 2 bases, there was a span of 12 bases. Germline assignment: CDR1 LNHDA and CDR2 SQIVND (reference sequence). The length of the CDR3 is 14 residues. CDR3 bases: TGTGCCAGTAGTGCTGACAGGTCGAACTATGGCTACACCTTC. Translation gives CASSADRSNYGYTF.

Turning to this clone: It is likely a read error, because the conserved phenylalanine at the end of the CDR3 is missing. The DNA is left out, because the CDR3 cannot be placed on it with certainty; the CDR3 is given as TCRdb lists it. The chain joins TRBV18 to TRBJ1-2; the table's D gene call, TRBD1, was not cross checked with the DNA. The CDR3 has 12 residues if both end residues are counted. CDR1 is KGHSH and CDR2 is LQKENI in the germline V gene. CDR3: CASSPPRTGPPK.

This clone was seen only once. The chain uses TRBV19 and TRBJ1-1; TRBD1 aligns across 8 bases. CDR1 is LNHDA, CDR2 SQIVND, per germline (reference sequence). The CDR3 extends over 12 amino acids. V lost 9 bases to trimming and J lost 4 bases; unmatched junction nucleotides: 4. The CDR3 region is CASRGRGTEAFF. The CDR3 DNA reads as TGTGCCAGCAGGGGGCGGGGCACTGAAGCTTTCTTT.

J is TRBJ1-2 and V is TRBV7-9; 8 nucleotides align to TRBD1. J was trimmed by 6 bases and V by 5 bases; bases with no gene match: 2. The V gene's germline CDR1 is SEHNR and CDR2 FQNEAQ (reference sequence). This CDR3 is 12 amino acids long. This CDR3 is CASSPTGDGYTF. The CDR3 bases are TGTGCCAGCAGCCCGACAGGGGATGGCTACACCTTC. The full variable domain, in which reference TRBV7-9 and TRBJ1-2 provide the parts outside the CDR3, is DTGVSQNPRHKITKRGQNVTFRCDPISEHNRLYWYRQTLGQGPEFLTYFQNEAQLEKSRLLSDRFSAERPKGSFSTLEIQRTEQGDSAMYLCASSPTGDGYTFGSGTRLTVV.